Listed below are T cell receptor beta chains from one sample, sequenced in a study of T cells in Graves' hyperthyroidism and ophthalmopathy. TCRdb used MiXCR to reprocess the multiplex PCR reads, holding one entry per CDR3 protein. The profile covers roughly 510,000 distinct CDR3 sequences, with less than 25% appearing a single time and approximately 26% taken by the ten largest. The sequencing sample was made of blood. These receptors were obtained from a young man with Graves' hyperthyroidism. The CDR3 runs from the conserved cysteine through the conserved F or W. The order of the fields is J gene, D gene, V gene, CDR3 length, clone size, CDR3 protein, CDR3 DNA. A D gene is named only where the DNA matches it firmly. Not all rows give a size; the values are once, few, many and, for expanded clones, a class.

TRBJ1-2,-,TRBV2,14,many,CASRGPGRFYGYTF,TGTGCCAGCAGGGGCCCGGGACGGTTCTATGGCTACACCTTC
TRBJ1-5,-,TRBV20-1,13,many,CSARDLGAAHQHF,TGCAGTGCTAGAGATCTAGGGGCAGCCCACCAGCATTTT
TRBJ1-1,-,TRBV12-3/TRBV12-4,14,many,CASSLSPRSPEAFF,TGTGCCAGCAGTTTATCTCCGAGGAGTCCTGAAGCTTTCTTT
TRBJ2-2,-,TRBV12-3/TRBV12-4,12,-,CASSPIPGELCF,TGTGCCAGCAGCCCAATCCCCGGGGAGCTGTGTTTT
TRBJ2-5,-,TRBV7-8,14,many,CASSNRDRKETQYF,TGTGCCAGCAGCAACCGGGACCGAAAAGAGACCCAGTACTTC
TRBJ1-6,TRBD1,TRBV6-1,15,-,CASRGGGRAGSPLHF,TGTGCCAGCAGGGGAGGGGGCAGGGCCGGATCACCCCTCCACTTT
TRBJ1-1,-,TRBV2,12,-,CASSEGGTEACF,TGTGCCAGCAGTGAAGGCGGTACTGAAGCTTGCTTT
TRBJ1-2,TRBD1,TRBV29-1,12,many,CSAIPQGNGYTF,TGCAGCGCGATCCCACAGGGGAATGGCTACACCTTC
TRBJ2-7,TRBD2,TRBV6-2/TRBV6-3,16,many,CASSYDLAGSTYEQYF,TGTGCCAGCAGTTACGATCTAGCGGGGTCCACCTACGAGCAGTACTTC
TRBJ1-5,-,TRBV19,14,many,CASSIGGTNQPQHF,TGTGCCAGTAGTATAGGGGGGACTAATCAGCCCCAGCATTTT
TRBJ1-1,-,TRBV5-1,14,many,CASSLVGAGAEAFF,TGCGCCAGCAGCTTAGTGGGGGCCGGGGCTGAAGCTTTCTTT
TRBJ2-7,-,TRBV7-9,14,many,CASRDPGPPGEQYF,TGTGCCAGCAGGGATCCGGGCCCTCCGGGGGAGCAGTACTTC
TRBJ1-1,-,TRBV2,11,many,CASSVQPEAFF,TGTGCCAGCAGTGTGCAGCCCGAAGCTTTCTTT
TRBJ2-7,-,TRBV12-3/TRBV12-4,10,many,CASSLYEQYF,TGTGCCAGCAGCCTCTACGAGCAGTACTTC
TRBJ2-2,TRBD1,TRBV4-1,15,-,CASSPGQGITGELFF,TGCGCCAGCAGCCCAGGACAGGGTATCACCGGGGAGCTGTTTTTT
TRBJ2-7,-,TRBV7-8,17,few,CASSIISRVSSSYEQYF,TGTGCCAGCAGCATCATATCCAGGGTATCAAGCTCCTACGAGCAGTACTTC
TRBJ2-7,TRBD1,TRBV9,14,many,CASSVSTGTYEQYF,TGTGCCAGCAGCGTTTCGACAGGGACGTACGAGCAGTACTTC